This is a list of T cell receptor beta chains from one sample in a study of T cells in Graves' hyperthyroidism and ophthalmopathy. TCRdb reprocessed the multiplex PCR reads with MiXCR, giving one entry per CDR3 protein. The sample has 450,000 to 650,000 distinct CDR3 sequences, more than 13% seen once; the top ten hold over 6%. The specimen sequenced was blood. These receptors were obtained from a woman between 18 and 29 years old with Graves' ophthalmopathy. The CDR3 runs from the conserved cysteine through the conserved F or W. The D gene is left open where the match is weak. Size tells how often a clone was seen (once, few, many) or the class of an expanded clone, and some rows leave it out.

D gene: TRBD1; J gene: TRBJ2-3; clone size: many; V gene: TRBV28; CDR3 DNA: TGTGCCAGCAGTCCCCCGCCGGGACAGAGCACAGATACGCAGTATTTT; CDR3 protein: CASSPPPGQSTDTQYF
D gene: NA; J gene: TRBJ1-3; clone size: many; V gene: TRBV18; CDR3 DNA: TGTGCCAGCTCACCTACCGGGACAAGGAACACCATATATTTT; CDR3 protein: CASSPTGTRNTIYF
D gene: NA; J gene: TRBJ2-2; clone size: NA; V gene: TRBV20-1; CDR3 DNA: TGCAGTGCTAGTCCGGGTAGCGCCGGCGGGGAGCTGTTTTTT; CDR3 protein: CSASPGSAGGELFF
D gene: TRBD2; J gene: TRBJ2-1; clone size: many; V gene: TRBV2; CDR3 DNA: TGTGCCAGCAGTGCCAAGACTAGCGGGACCCCAAGGGGCCAGTTCTTC; CDR3 protein: CASSAKTSGTPRGQFF
D gene: NA; J gene: TRBJ1-4; clone size: many; V gene: TRBV4-1; CDR3 DNA: TGCGCCAGCAGCCAAGTGGACCGACGGGATGAAAAACTGTTTTTT; CDR3 protein: CASSQVDRRDEKLFF
D gene: NA; J gene: TRBJ1-4; clone size: NA; V gene: TRBV10-3; CDR3 DNA: TGTGCCATCAGTGAGACTGGACATACCAATGAAAAACTGTTTTTT; CDR3 protein: CAISETGHTNEKLFF
D gene: TRBD1; J gene: TRBJ2-5; clone size: few; V gene: TRBV20-1; CDR3 DNA: TGCAGCGCCCTCGGACAGGACCAAGAGACCCAGTACTTC; CDR3 protein: CSALGQDQETQYF
D gene: NA; J gene: TRBJ1-1; clone size: many; V gene: TRBV6-2/TRBV6-3; CDR3 DNA: TGTGCCAGCAGATCACTACCGTACTTGAACACTGAAGCTTTCTTT; CDR3 protein: CASRSLPYLNTEAFF
D gene: NA; J gene: TRBJ2-5; clone size: many; V gene: TRBV2; CDR3 DNA: TGTGCCAGACAGATTCAAGAGACCCAGTACTTC; CDR3 protein: CARQIQETQYF
D gene: TRBD1; J gene: TRBJ1-6; clone size: NA; V gene: TRBV20-1; CDR3 DNA: TGCAGTGCTTTGACAGGGGGAAGAACCTATAATTCACCCCTCCACTTT; CDR3 protein: CSALTGGRTYNSPLHF
D gene: TRBD2; J gene: TRBJ2-7; clone size: many; V gene: TRBV7-3; CDR3 DNA: TGTGCCAGCGCGGGGGGACGGGACTACGAGCAGTACTTC; CDR3 protein: CASAGGRDYEQYF
D gene: NA; J gene: TRBJ2-1; clone size: few; V gene: TRBV7-3; CDR3 DNA: TGTGCCAGCAGCTTAACGGTTGGGGTTGGGACGGGGAATGAGCAGTTCTTC; CDR3 protein: CASSLTVGVGTGNEQFF
D gene: NA; J gene: TRBJ1-1; clone size: NA; V gene: TRBV7-2; CDR3 DNA: TGTGCCAGCAGCTTACTCGGGAGGGGGACTGAAGCTTTCTTT; CDR3 protein: CASSLLGRGTEAFF
D gene: TRBD1; J gene: TRBJ1-2; clone size: many; V gene: TRBV7-2; CDR3 DNA: TGTGCCAGCAGCACAATTCGGGACAGGGATGGCTACACCTTC; CDR3 protein: CASSTIRDRDGYTF
D gene: TRBD1; J gene: TRBJ1-4; clone size: many; V gene: TRBV29-1; CDR3 DNA: TGCAGCGTTGAGGGCCCCAGGGGGCGAGGCGAAAAACTGTTTTTT; CDR3 protein: CSVEGPRGRGEKLFF
D gene: TRBD2; J gene: TRBJ2-7; clone size: few; V gene: TRBV18; CDR3 DNA: TGTGCCAGCTCACCCCCGGGACCTAGCGGCTACGAGCAGTACTTC; CDR3 protein: CASSPPGPSGYEQYF
D gene: NA; J gene: TRBJ2-7; clone size: many; V gene: TRBV3-1; CDR3 DNA: TGTGCCAGCAGCCAGAACTACGAGCAGTACTTC; CDR3 protein: CASSQNYEQYF
D gene: NA; J gene: TRBJ1-6; clone size: NA; V gene: TRBV6-2/TRBV6-3; CDR3 DNA: TGTGCCAGCAGTCCCCGGGGGGGGGCCAGCTCCTATAATTCACCCCTCCACTTT; CDR3 protein: CASSPRGGASSYNSPLHF
D gene: NA; J gene: TRBJ2-1; clone size: many; V gene: TRBV7-6; CDR3 DNA: TGTGCCAGCAGCTTAGTCGGCCTACCATTCAATGAGCAGTTCTTC; CDR3 protein: CASSLVGLPFNEQFF
D gene: NA; J gene: TRBJ2-1; clone size: many; V gene: TRBV6-2/TRBV6-3; CDR3 DNA: TGTGCCAGCAGTTACCATGGGCCCAATGAGCAGTTCTTC; CDR3 protein: CASSYHGPNEQFF
D gene: NA; J gene: TRBJ2-1; clone size: many; V gene: TRBV7-9; CDR3 DNA: TGTGCCAGCAGCTTAGGGGCGGGAAACAATGAGCAGTTCTTC; CDR3 protein: CASSLGAGNNEQFF
D gene: NA; J gene: TRBJ2-5; clone size: NA; V gene: TRBV6-1; CDR3 DNA: TGTGCCAGCAGTGAAGAGGGAGGGGGCCGGTGGTGGGTCCAGTACTTC; CDR3 protein: CASSEEGGGRWWVQYF
D gene: NA; J gene: TRBJ1-1; clone size: many; V gene: TRBV7-9; CDR3 DNA: TGTGCCAGCAGCTTTCCAAGACAGGCCACTGAAGCTTTCTTT; CDR3 protein: CASSFPRQATEAFF
D gene: TRBD2; J gene: TRBJ2-2; clone size: few; V gene: TRBV19; CDR3 DNA: TGTGCCAGTAGTATCTTGTGGAGGCTAGCGGATTACACCGGGGAGCTGTTTTTT; CDR3 protein: CASSILWRLADYTGELFF
D gene: TRBD1; J gene: TRBJ1-4; clone size: NA; V gene: TRBV7-9; CDR3 DNA: TGTGCCAGCAGCTTAGGCCCGGGACAGGGGCCAGAATCTGAAAAACTGTTTTTT; CDR3 protein: CASSLGPGQGPESEKLFF
D gene: NA; J gene: TRBJ1-5; clone size: many; V gene: TRBV20-1; CDR3 DNA: TGCAGTGCTAGAGTCGGGGTGGGGCAGCCCCAGCATTTT; CDR3 protein: CSARVGVGQPQHF
D gene: NA; J gene: TRBJ1-1; clone size: many; V gene: TRBV3-1; CDR3 DNA: TGTGCCAGCAGAAAGACAGACTTGAACACTGAAGCTTTCTTT; CDR3 protein: CASRKTDLNTEAFF
D gene: NA; J gene: TRBJ2-5; clone size: NA; V gene: TRBV24-1; CDR3 DNA: TGTGCCACCAGTGACCTCGGGTCGGGGAGGGAGACCCAGTACTTC; CDR3 protein: CATSDLGSGRETQYF
D gene: NA; J gene: TRBJ2-7; clone size: many; V gene: TRBV5-5; CDR3 DNA: TGTGCCAGCAGCTTGACAGGGGGGGTCCACGAGCAGTACTTC; CDR3 protein: CASSLTGGVHEQYF
D gene: TRBD2; J gene: TRBJ2-3; clone size: NA; V gene: TRBV9; CDR3 DNA: TGTGCCAGCAGCGTAGAGGGCGGGAGTAGCACAGATACGCAGTATTTT; CDR3 protein: CASSVEGGSSTDTQYF
D gene: NA; J gene: TRBJ2-2; clone size: few; V gene: TRBV11-3; CDR3 DNA: TGTGCCAGCAGCTTAGGAAGGATGACCGGGGAGCTGTTTTTT; CDR3 protein: CASSLGRMTGELFF
D gene: NA; J gene: TRBJ2-7; clone size: NA; V gene: TRBV6-6; CDR3 DNA: TGTGCCAGCAGTTACTCGAACAGGGTGTACTACGAGCAGTACTTC; CDR3 protein: CASSYSNRVYYEQYF
D gene: NA; J gene: TRBJ1-5; clone size: many; V gene: TRBV9; CDR3 DNA: TGTGCCAGCAGCGTGGGAGCGGAGGACTATCAGCCCCAGCATTTT; CDR3 protein: CASSVGAEDYQPQHF
D gene: TRBD1; J gene: TRBJ1-1; clone size: many; V gene: TRBV5-6; CDR3 DNA: TGTGCCAGCAGGGACAGGGGCTTGAACACTGAAGCTTTCTTT; CDR3 protein: CASRDRGLNTEAFF
D gene: TRBD1; J gene: TRBJ1-1; clone size: NA; V gene: TRBV4-1; CDR3 DNA: TGCGCCAGCCTAGGATCGACAGGGCAAGCTTTCTTT; CDR3 protein: CASLGSTGQAFF
D gene: NA; J gene: TRBJ2-3; clone size: few; V gene: TRBV6-2/TRBV6-3; CDR3 DNA: TGTGCCAGCAGTTACTCGAGGTCTGTGGTGGGCACAGATACGCAGTATTTT; CDR3 protein: CASSYSRSVVGTDTQYF
D gene: TRBD2; J gene: TRBJ2-3; clone size: NA; V gene: TRBV10-3; CDR3 DNA: TGTGCCATCAGTGGGGGACTAGACACAGATACGCAGTATTTT; CDR3 protein: CAISGGLDTDTQYF
D gene: NA; J gene: TRBJ2-2; clone size: NA; V gene: TRBV4-1; CDR3 DNA: TGTGCCAGCAGCCAGCGCGGACTACCCACCGGGGAGCTGTTTTTT; CDR3 protein: CASSQRGLPTGELFF
D gene: TRBD2; J gene: TRBJ2-4; clone size: many; V gene: TRBV20-1; CDR3 DNA: TGCAGTGTCCGAGCGAGGACTAGCGGGGACATTCAGTACTTC; CDR3 protein: CSVRARTSGDIQYF
D gene: TRBD2; J gene: TRBJ2-2; clone size: many; V gene: TRBV19; CDR3 DNA: TGTGCCAGTAGTGGGGGACTAGCCCTCACCGGGGAGCTGTTTTTT; CDR3 protein: CASSGGLALTGELFF
D gene: NA; J gene: TRBJ2-3; clone size: few; V gene: TRBV20-1; CDR3 DNA: TGCAGTGCTAGAGACCCAAGCACAGATACGCAGTATTTT; CDR3 protein: CSARDPSTDTQYF
D gene: TRBD1; J gene: TRBJ2-7; clone size: many; V gene: TRBV5-1; CDR3 DNA: TGCGCCAGCAGCTTGATTACGAGGGACAGGGGGTCCTACGAGCAGTACTTC; CDR3 protein: CASSLITRDRGSYEQYF
D gene: TRBD2; J gene: TRBJ2-7; clone size: few; V gene: TRBV7-2; CDR3 DNA: TGTGCCAGCAGCCGACTAGCGGGAGGCAACGAGCAGTGCTTC; CDR3 protein: CASSRLAGGNEQCF
D gene: NA; J gene: TRBJ2-3; clone size: NA; V gene: TRBV19; CDR3 DNA: TGTGCCAGTAAATACGGGGGATCAAGCACAGATACGCAGTATTTT; CDR3 protein: CASKYGGSSTDTQYF
D gene: TRBD1; J gene: TRBJ1-2; clone size: NA; V gene: TRBV14; CDR3 DNA: TGTGCCAGCAGGCGGACAGGGTTGAACTATGGCTACACCTTC; CDR3 protein: CASRRTGLNYGYTF
D gene: TRBD1; J gene: TRBJ2-7; clone size: many; V gene: TRBV29-1; CDR3 DNA: TGCAGCGTTGAACAGGGGGTCGGCGAGCAGTACTTC; CDR3 protein: CSVEQGVGEQYF
D gene: NA; J gene: TRBJ2-2; clone size: NA; V gene: TRBV4-1; CDR3 DNA: TGCGCCAGCAGCCACTTGCCAGCGGTTTTCACCGGGGAGCTGTTTTTT; CDR3 protein: CASSHLPAVFTGELFF
D gene: NA; J gene: TRBJ2-1; clone size: many; V gene: TRBV28; CDR3 DNA: TGTGCCAGCAATAGGTACAATGAGCAGTTCTTC; CDR3 protein: CASNRYNEQFF